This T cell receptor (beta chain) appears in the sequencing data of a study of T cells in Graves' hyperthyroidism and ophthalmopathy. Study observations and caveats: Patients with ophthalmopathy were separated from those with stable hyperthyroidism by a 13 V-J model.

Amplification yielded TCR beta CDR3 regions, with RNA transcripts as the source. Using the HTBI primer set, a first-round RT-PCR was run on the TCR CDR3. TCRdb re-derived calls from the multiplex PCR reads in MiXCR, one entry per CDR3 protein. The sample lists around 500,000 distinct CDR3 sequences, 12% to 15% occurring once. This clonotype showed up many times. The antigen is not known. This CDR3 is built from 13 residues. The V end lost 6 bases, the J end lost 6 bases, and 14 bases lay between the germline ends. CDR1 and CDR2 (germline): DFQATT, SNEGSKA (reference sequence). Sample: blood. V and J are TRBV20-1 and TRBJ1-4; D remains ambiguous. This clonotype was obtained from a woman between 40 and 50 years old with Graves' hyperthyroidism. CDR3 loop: CSAEGSSDEKLFF. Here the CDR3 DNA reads TGCAGTGCGGAGGGTTCTTCGGATGAAAAACTGTTTTTT.